A selection of T cell receptor beta chains follows, all from one sample in a study of T-cell reconstitution after alpha-beta-depleted transplantation in children. TCRdb analysed the PCR reads with MiXCR anew, one entry per CDR3 protein. The sample carries some 200,000 distinct CDR3 sequences, approximately 8.4% recorded once. The sequenced sample was PBMCs, mostly from graft donor cells, obtained 360 days after TCRalphabeta/CD19-depleted stem cell transplant. The origin of the receptors is a male patient aged 2 to 10 who had a stem cell transplant for acute myeloid leukemia, so the T cells may come from the graft donor. Both conserved end residues are part of each CDR3. The order of the fields is V gene, CDR3 length, J gene, CDR3 protein.

TRBV15	13	TRBJ2-7	CATSRVFSYEQYF
TRBV2	13	TRBJ2-2	CASRGQVTGELFF
TRBV20-1	15	TRBJ1-4	CSARVVENPIEKLFF
TRBV12-3/TRBV12-4	13	TRBJ1-6	CASRGQPYPTTFF
TRBV9	14	TRBJ1-4	CASSVGGKDEKLFF
TRBV6-5	12	TRBJ1-4	CASNRLGGELFF
TRBV12-3/TRBV12-4	14	TRBJ2-5	CASSFRLEGETQYF
TRBV5-1	16	TRBJ2-3	CASIGDPWTSQDTQYF
TRBV20-1	13	TRBJ1-1	CSAERGLNTEAFF
TRBV5-1	17	TRBJ2-5	CASSPGLAGGIQETQYF
TRBV12-5	16	TRBJ2-5	CASGLRREAPLKTQYF
TRBV4-1	15	TRBJ2-2	CASSQGDSRPGELFF
TRBV29-1	14	TRBJ2-3	CSATWGPRTDTQYF
TRBV7-9	14	TRBJ2-3	CASSDTPQRDTQYF
TRBV12-3/TRBV12-4	16	TRBJ2-5	CASSSIAGAPGGTQYF
TRBV15	14	TRBJ1-1	CATSRPAGATEAFF
TRBV5-1	13	TRBJ2-7	CASSLTVPYEQYF
TRBV12-3/TRBV12-4	15	TRBJ2-3	CASSELTGAGDTQYF
TRBV12-3/TRBV12-4	12	TRBJ1-2	CASSSRLRGYTF
TRBV12-3/TRBV12-4	13	TRBJ2-5	CASSFGGRETQYF
TRBV10-3	14	TRBJ2-1	CAISDSVGDNEQFF
TRBV9	11	TRBJ2-1	CASGPDNEQFF
TRBV4-1	17	TRBJ1-3	CASSQERSRSSGNTIYF
TRBV29-1	15	TRBJ2-5	CSVARHRTGEETQYF
TRBV4-1	19	TRBJ2-7	CASSQRDSHTRGWTYEQYF
TRBV20-1	15	TRBJ1-3	CSARVPWGSGNTIYF
TRBV5-6	16	TRBJ2-6	CASSLARHSGANVLTF
TRBV19	14	TRBJ1-5	CASSIGAGSQPQHF
TRBV12-3/TRBV12-4	13	TRBJ1-1	CASSHRRDTEAFF
TRBV18	17	TRBJ1-3	CASSPYADRGLGNTIYF
TRBV5-1	16	TRBJ2-6	CASSLSSSSGANVLTF
TRBV5-1	16	TRBJ2-1	CASSVRLGGSYNEQFF
TRBV12-3/TRBV12-4	16	TRBJ2-2	CASSFLSRANTGELFF
TRBV7-2	15	TRBJ2-4	CASRKQGGAKNIQYF
TRBV5-1	15	TRBJ2-3	CASSLGGTATDTQYF
TRBV12-3/TRBV12-4	17	TRBJ2-7	CASSPKDPSGMLYEQYF
TRBV6-6	16	TRBJ1-1	CASSYSSGTGGTEAFF
TRBV12-3/TRBV12-4	16	TRBJ2-1	CASSLAPGQGYNEQFF
TRBV10-3	14	TRBJ2-3	CAISESSGTDTQYF
TRBV27	16	TRBJ2-2	CASSLIGTGGSGELFF